A selection of T cell receptor beta chains follows, all from one sample in a study of blood T cell repertoires in COVID-19. Assay: immunoSEQ multiplex PCR; the TCRdb copy retains only in-frame clones and omits some. The sample yields around 71,000 clones, roughly 86% seen once. The sequencing sample was made of peripheral blood. Receptors were obtained from a woman aged 60-75 years with acute or convalescent COVID-19. CDR3s include the opening cysteine and the closing phenylalanine or tryptophan. The D gene is left open where the match is weak. The size field is filled for only some rows; it gives once, few, many or a size class.

clone_size j_call v_call d_call cdr3_nt cdr3_aa
- TRBJ2-2 TRBV7-8 - TGTGCCAGCAGCTTGAGGAGGGTGGCGGGAGGGGAGCTGTTTTTT CASSLRRVAGGELFF
- TRBJ2-1 TRBV5-1 TRBD2 TGCGCCAGCAGCCTCGGGGGGGATAGGTTCGATGAGCAGTTCTTC CASSLGGDRFDEQFF
few TRBJ1-2 TRBV28 - TGTGCCAGCAGTTTGGGCAGTGAGTACGGTTATGGCTACACCTTC CASSLGSEYGYGYTF
- TRBJ2-1 TRBV6-2/TRBV6-3 TRBD2 TGTGCCAGCAGCACTCAACACTCGGCAACTAGCGGGAGGTGGGGCAATGAGCAGTTCTTC CASSTQHSATSGRWGNEQFF
- TRBJ2-7 TRBV6-2/TRBV6-3 TRBD2 TGTGCCAGCAGTTACTCATACACGGGACTAGCTTTCGAGCAGTACTTC CASSYSYTGLAFEQYF
- TRBJ1-1 TRBV19 TRBD1 TGTGCCAGTAGTATCACAGGGGATTGGCGCTTGAACACTGAAGCTTTCTTT CASSITGDWRLNTEAFF
- TRBJ2-2 TRBV7-8 TRBD2 TGTGCCAGCAGCCCCAGGACTAGCGCGAACACCGGGGAGCTGTTTTTT CASSPRTSANTGELFF
- TRBJ2-1 TRBV27 TRBD1 TGTGCCAGCAGTTTATCGGGGACAGGGGGCTATGAGCAGTTCTTC CASSLSGTGGYEQFF
- TRBJ2-1 TRBV9 TRBD1 TGTGCCAGCAGCGTAGATGGACAGGGAAAGGGTGGGCAGTTCTTC CASSVDGQGKGGQFF
- TRBJ1-4 TRBV28 - TGTGCCAGCAGTTTACGGCGGTTAGGAAAACTGTTTTTT CASSLRRLGKLFF
- TRBJ1-4 TRBV29-1 - TGCAGCGTTCAGGATGAAAAACTGTTTTTT CSVQDEKLFF
- TRBJ1-6 TRBV7-7 - TGTGCCAGCAGCGAAAAACAGGGCCCAAAGGATAATTCACCCCTCCACTTT CASSEKQGPKDNSPLHF
- TRBJ2-7 TRBV7-2 - TGTGCCAGCAGCTTAATGGGCGGGCCCGGCGAGCAGTACTTC CASSLMGGPGEQYF
- TRBJ2-7 TRBV5-4 - TGTGCCAGCAGCTTGGCCGGTATCTCCTACGAGCAGTACTTC CASSLAGISYEQYF
once TRBJ2-5 TRBV7-3 - TGTGCCAGCAGCTTAGCCCAGGGGGAGACCCAGTACTTC CASSLAQGETQYF
- TRBJ1-1 TRBV5-1 - TGCGCCAGCAGCTTGGCCGCGGCCGTACTGAACACTGAAGCTTTCTTT CASSLAAAVLNTEAFF
once TRBJ1-2 TRBV29-1 - TGCAGCGTTGAAGGGCAGGCGGGAGAGGGCTACACCTTC CSVEGQAGEGYTF
once TRBJ2-3 TRBV7-3 TRBD1 TGTGCCAGCAGCCGGACAGGGCTTGCAGATACGCAGTATTTT CASSRTGLADTQYF
- TRBJ2-3 TRBV4-3 - TGCGCCAGCAGCCAACCAGGGACAGATACGCAGTATTTT CASSQPGTDTQYF
- TRBJ1-3 TRBV13 - TGTGCCAGTCACGTCGCGGGAGACGGAAACACCATATATTTT CASHVAGDGNTIYF
- TRBJ2-1 TRBV7-6 TRBD2 TGTGCCAGCAGCTCGGGGACTAGCGGTTACAATGAGCAGTTCTTC CASSSGTSGYNEQFF
once TRBJ2-1 TRBV19 TRBD2 TGTGCCAGTAGTATAATTTCGGGAGGCCCCTACAATGAGCAGTTCTTC CASSIISGGPYNEQFF
- TRBJ2-7 TRBV3-1/TRBV3-2 - TGTGCCAGCAGCCAGTCCGGGAGCACCTACGAGCAGTACTTC CASSQSGSTYEQYF
- TRBJ2-7 TRBV2 TRBD1 TGTGCCAGCAGTGAAGATCCGGACAGGGCCCACTACGAGCAGTACTTC CASSEDPDRAHYEQYF
- TRBJ2-5 TRBV29-1 TRBD2 TGCAGCGTTGAACTAGCGGGGGTAGAGACCCAGTACTTC CSVELAGVETQYF
- TRBJ1-2 TRBV15 TRBD1 TGTGCCACCAGCAGAGATCTTGGACAGGGTGGCTATGGCTACACCTTC CATSRDLGQGGYGYTF
- TRBJ2-7 TRBV28 TRBD2 TGTGCCAGCAGTCTCCGGGGGGGGTCGGCCTACGAGCAGTACTTC CASSLRGGSAYEQYF
- TRBJ1-1 TRBV6-5 - TGTGCCAGCAGGTGGGGGGGGAACACTGAAGCTTTCTTT CASRWGGNTEAFF
- TRBJ2-7 TRBV5-1 TRBD2 TGCGCCAGCAGCTTGTGGACTAGCGGGACCGTAGGCGCCTACGAGCAGTACTTC CASSLWTSGTVGAYEQYF
- TRBJ2-5 TRBV10-2 TRBD2 TGCGCCAGCAGGGGACTAGCGGGGGGAGAGACCCAGTACTTC CASRGLAGGETQYF
- TRBJ1-1 TRBV6-2/TRBV6-3 - TGTGCCAGCAGTGATGGCGGGGGTGGTACTGAAGCTTTCTTT CASSDGGGGTEAFF
- TRBJ1-5 TRBV9 TRBD1 TGTGCCAGCAGCGTAGGGACAGGGAGGGAGCCCCAGCATTTT CASSVGTGREPQHF
- TRBJ2-7 TRBV2 TRBD1 TGTGCCAGCAAGGGGGACAGGAGCTCCTACGAGCAGTACTTC CASKGDRSSYEQYF
- TRBJ2-7 TRBV5-5 - TGTGCCAGCAGCCCCGGACTACTCCCCCAGTACGAGCAGTACTTC CASSPGLLPQYEQYF
once TRBJ1-4 TRBV28 TRBD1 TGTGCCACCTGTGGGGGACAGGGGCATGAAAAACTGTTTTTT CATCGGQGHEKLFF
once TRBJ1-1 TRBV7-2 - TGTGCCAGCAGCCGCGGTCAGGGCACTGAAGCTTTCTTT CASSRGQGTEAFF
- TRBJ2-2 TRBV19 - TGTGCCAGTAGTAGCGGGCCAGCGAACACCGGGGAGCTGTTTTTT CASSSGPANTGELFF
- TRBJ1-1 TRBV5-6 - TGTGCCAGCAGCTTGGGACAAGAAGCTTTCTTT CASSLGQEAFF
- TRBJ2-7 TRBV5-6 - TGTGCCAGCAGCTTGGAGATCTGGGGCGACGAGCAGTACTTC CASSLEIWGDEQYF
- TRBJ2-7 TRBV5-4 TRBD2 TGTGCCAGCAGCTTGCCCGGGACTAGCGGATGGAGCTACGAGCAGTACTTC CASSLPGTSGWSYEQYF
- TRBJ2-7 TRBV6-2/TRBV6-3 - TGTGCCAGCAGTTACCGCTTGGAGAAGACTACCTACGAGCAGTACTTC CASSYRLEKTTYEQYF
- TRBJ1-2 TRBV28 TRBD1 TGTGCCAGCAGTTCCCCAGGGGGCAGGGACTATGGCTACACCTTC CASSSPGGRDYGYTF
- TRBJ2-5 TRBV5-6 TRBD1 TGTGCCAGCAGCTCCGGGACAGGGAGGGGAAAGACCCAGTACTTC CASSSGTGRGKTQYF
- TRBJ1-6 TRBV2 - TGTGCCAGCAGGTTGGGAGGGGGAGGCTCACCCCTCCACTTT CASRLGGGGSPLHF
- TRBJ2-1 TRBV19 - TGTGCCAGTACCCCCCGGGACAAATACAATGAGCAGTTCTTC CASTPRDKYNEQFF
- TRBJ2-7 TRBV7-2 - TGTGCCAGCAGCGGGGGCTCAGGCTACGAGCAGTACTTC CASSGGSGYEQYF
once TRBJ2-3 TRBV7-2 - TGTGCCAGCAGCTTAGCCCAACGGTCCCAGTATTTT CASSLAQRSQYF
- TRBJ2-7 TRBV5-4 TRBD2 TGTGCCAGCAGCTTGGCCGGGAGGGGGATCCGCTACGAGCAGTACTTC CASSLAGRGIRYEQYF